The 4 T cell receptor beta chains in this list originate from one sample, sequenced in a study of shared clonotypes between healthy human individuals. Some clones are missing from TCRdb's copy, which holds only in-frame ones; the method was immunoSEQ multiplex PCR. The data contain about 1 million clones, about 80% of them singletons. Sequencing was performed on memory CD4+ T cells sorted from blood. The subset here: CD45RA-negative fraction. Receptors were obtained from a man aged 18-30 years in good health.

CDR3 residues: CAKETGDEKLFF. Here the CDR3 DNA reads TGTGCCAAAGAGACAGGGGATGAAAAACTGTTTTTT. This sequence joins TRBV19 and TRBJ1-4, with 8 bases fitting TRBD1. After removal of 10 bases from V and 6 bases from J, the junction contained 4 bases not matched to a gene. This CDR3 contains 12 residues. Per germline, CDR1 LNHDA and CDR2 SQIVND (reference sequence).

This chain uses TRBV10-3 with TRBJ1-1, with D hard to call. Germline V CDR1 and CDR2: ENHRY, SYGVKD. This CDR3 contains 13 residues. V was trimmed by 2 bases and J by 1 base, leaving 5 bases between them. DNA of the CDR3: TGTGCCATCAGTGAGGCACCGAACACTGAAGCTTTCTTT. It translates to CAISEAPNTEAFF.

The V gene is TRBV2, the J gene TRBJ2-7; TRBD1 is a possible D gene (6 bases). CDR3 length: 12 amino acids. Germline V gene data show CDR1 as SNHLY and CDR2 as FYNNEI. V lost 11 bases and J 3 bases, leaving 14 bases between the germline ends. CDR3 in amino acids: CAGGQMSYEQYF. The CDR3 DNA reads TGTGCCGGAGGACAGATGAGCTACGAGCAGTACTTC.

The V gene is TRBV4-1, the J gene TRBJ2-7; TRBD1 aligns across 7 bases. V lost 0 bases to trimming and J lost 0 bases; unmatched junction nucleotides: 5. Germline CDR1 and CDR2: MGHRA and YSYEKL. This CDR3 is built from 16 residues. The CDR3 nucleotides read TGCGCCAGCAGCCAAGAGAGGACAGGTTCCTCCTACGAGCAGTACTTC. It encodes CASSQERTGSSYEQYF.